The next 24 T cell receptor beta chains were all read from a single sample in a study of T-cell memory formation after mild COVID-19. In TCRdb, the 5' RACE reads were re-called with MiXCR into one record per CDR3 protein. This table has 350,000 to 450,000 distinct CDR3 sequences, over 15% appearing once. The specimen sequenced was PBMCs or a T cell subset sorted from them (not recorded which). The receptors were gathered from an adult woman who had mild COVID-19 (a few samples of this study predate the infection). Cell type and time point are not known.

This clonotype has only a few counts. The genes are TRBV12-5 and TRBJ2-3, with D tentatively TRBD2 (5 bases). V was cut by 2 bases and J by 2 bases, with 17 bases left in between. This CDR3 is 17 amino acids long. Germline V gene sequence: CDR1 LGHNT, CDR2 FRNRAP. CDR3 sequence reads: CASGLPPEAVLTDTQYF. Written as DNA, the CDR3 is TGTGCTAGTGGTTTGCCGCCGGAGGCGGTTCTCACAGATACGCAGTATTTT.

This clonotype came up many times. The rearrangement links TRBV5-1 to TRBJ2-5; D perhaps matches TRBD2 (5 bases). The V gene lost 1 base and the J gene lost 4 bases, with 8 bases spanning the gap. The CDR3 is made up of 13 amino acids. Per the germline V gene, CDR1 is SGHRS and CDR2 is YFSETQ. CDR3 region: CASSLSGGETQYF. CDR3 nucleotides: TGCGCCAGCAGCTTGTCCGGAGGAGAGACCCAGTACTTC.

This chain uses TRBV6-4 with TRBJ1-2; 7 positions agree with TRBD1. Germline lookup yields CDR1 MRHNA and CDR2 SNTAGT. The length of the CDR3 is 16 residues. After removal of 2 bases from V and 0 bases from J, the junction contained 6 bases not matched to a gene. The CDR3 loop reads CASSDRDRAANYGYTF. In DNA, the CDR3 is TGTGCCAGCAGTGACCGAGACAGGGCCGCTAACTATGGCTACACCTTC.

This clonotype was recorded many times. CDR3 loop: CASSWTGGTGELFF. The CDR3 bases are TGTGCCAGCAGTTGGACAGGGGGCACCGGGGAGCTGTTTTTT. V gene TRBV12-3 or TRBV12-4 combines with J gene TRBJ2-2; 10 bases map to TRBD1. V gave up 4 bases and J gave up 4 bases; unmatched junction bases: 0. The CDR3 loop spans 14 amino acids.

The rearrangement links TRBV5-6 to TRBJ1-1; 7 bases line up with TRBD1. CDR1 SGHDT and CDR2 YYEEEE come from the germline V gene. The CDR3 covers 15 residues. V shed 4 bases and J 0 bases; nucleotides not matched to a gene: 6. The CDR3 coding sequence is TGTGCCAGCAGCCGAGAAGACAGGGTGAACACTGAAGCTTTCTTT. Translating it yields CASSREDRVNTEAFF.

The rearrangement uses TRBV19 and TRBJ1-5; no firm D call. Per germline, CDR1 LNHDA and CDR2 SQIVND (reference sequence). This CDR3 is built from 14 residues. The V and J ends lost 1 base and 4 bases respectively, with 8 bases between them. The CDR3 is CASSIGGFNQPQHF. The DNA of the CDR3 is TGTGCCAGTAGTATAGGAGGCTTTAATCAGCCCCAGCATTTT.

This chain uses TRBV5-1 with TRBJ2-2, with D possibly matching TRBD1 (5 bases). The ends were cut back, 1 base at V and 0 bases at J, with 10 bases in the middle. CDR1 SGHRS and CDR2 YFSETQ come from the germline V gene. The CDR3 length is 16 residues. DNA for the CDR3: TGCGCCAGCAGCTTGTTTGACAGATCGAACACCGGGGAGCTGTTTTTT. Translated, it gives CASSLFDRSNTGELFF.

CDR3 sequence reads: CAIRIQGKNTEAFF. The CDR3 nucleotides read TGTGCCATCAGAATACAGGGGAAAAACACTGAAGCTTTCTTT. J is TRBJ1-1 and V is TRBV10-3; 7 bases are shared with TRBD1. Germline trimming cut 6 bases from V and 2 bases from J; bases unmatched to any gene: 6. CDR1 is ENHRY, CDR2 SYGVKD, per germline. The CDR3 has 14 residues.

This clonotype was seen only a few times. This chain uses TRBV10-3 with TRBJ2-2, with D maybe TRBD2 (6 bases). The V and J ends lost 7 bases and 1 base respectively, with 10 bases between them. This CDR3 comprises 14 residues. CDR1 is ENHRY, CDR2 SYGVKD, per germline. The CDR3 loop reads CAITGELNTGELFF. The CDR3 DNA reads TGTGCCATCACGGGGGAATTGAACACCGGGGAGCTGTTTTTT.

This rearrangement joins TRBV5-1 to TRBJ2-5, with D hard to call. Trimming removed 3 bases at V and 1 base at J, with 13 bases between. The CDR3 is made up of 15 amino acids. The germline CDR1 and CDR2 sequences are SGHRS and YFSETQ. The CDR3 is CASSSDPGPQETQYF. DNA for the CDR3: TGCGCCAGCAGCTCCGACCCGGGCCCCCAAGAGACCCAGTACTTC. Supplemented by reference TRBV5-1 and TRBJ2-5, the full variable domain reads KAGVTQTPRYLIKTRGQQVTLSCSPISGHRSVSWYQQTPGQGLQFLFEYFSETQRNKGNFPGRFSGRQFSNSRSEMNVSTLELGDSALYLCASSSDPGPQETQYFGPGTRLLVL.

V gene TRBV5-1 combines with J gene TRBJ2-3; no clear D gene. The germline gives CDR1 SGHRS, CDR2 YFSETQ. Trimming took off 5 bases at V and 2 bases at J, with 9 bases between the two ends. The CDR3 loop spans 13 amino acids. The CDR3 is CASRQSTTDTQYF. CDR3 in DNA: TGCGCCAGCAGGCAGTCCACCACAGATACGCAGTATTTT.

The CDR3 spells CASKLGRGRGRNTEAFF. CDR3 nucleotides: TGTGCCAGCAAACTTGGGAGGGGGCGCGGGAGGAACACTGAAGCTTTCTTT. This chain links TRBV2 with TRBJ1-1; TRBD1 aligns across 7 bases. The germline V gene encodes CDR1 SNHLY and CDR2 FYNNEI. Trimming cost V 7 bases and J 1 base; bases outside gene matches: 15. The CDR3 has 17 residues.

V usage is TRBV6-5 and J usage is TRBJ1-2; D possibly corresponds to TRBD1 (6 bases). This CDR3 contains 12 residues. Germline V gene lookup returns CDR1 MNHEY and CDR2 SVGAGI. The germline V and J ends were trimmed by 8 bases and 4 bases, with 11 bases remaining between them. CDR3 residues: CASGGQFYGYTF. The DNA of the CDR3 is TGTGCCAGCGGCGGACAGTTCTATGGCTACACCTTC.

The chain employs TRBV7-2 and TRBJ2-1, with D perhaps matching TRBD2 (5 bases). Between the trimmed V and J ends, which lost 5 bases and 5 bases, there was a span of 16 bases. Germline CDR1 reads SGHTA; CDR2 reads FQGNSA. This CDR3 is built from 15 residues. This CDR3 is CASSLPRGRHNEQFF. CDR3 in DNA: TGTGCCAGCAGCCTCCCCCGAGGGAGACACAATGAGCAGTTCTTC.

The genes are TRBV19 and TRBJ2-2; D is ambiguous. CDR1 is LNHDA, CDR2 SQIVND, per germline (reference sequence). V was cut by 6 bases and J by 4 bases, with 9 bases left in between. CDR3 length equals 13 residues. In DNA, the CDR3 is TGTGCCAGTAGACGAAAAGGCACCGGGGAGCTGTTTTTT. Amino acid sequence: CASRRKGTGELFF.

This clonotype was found a few times. The genes are TRBV11-2 and TRBJ2-7; TRBD2 matches 10 bases. The germline CDR1 and CDR2 sequences are SGHAT and FQNNGV. The CDR3 extends over 16 amino acids. V shed 1 base, J shed 3 bases, and the junction held 6 bases outside the gene matches. CDR3 sequence (DNA): TGTGCCAGCAGCTTAGTGACTAGCGGGCCGCACTACGAGCAGTACTTC. It encodes CASSLVTSGPHYEQYF.

This clonotype has just a few counts. V is TRBV12-3 or TRBV12-4 and J is TRBJ1-3; D is undetermined. There are 13 residues in the CDR3. Trimming took 7 bases from V and 0 from J, leaving 7 bases between them. The CDR3 bases are TGTGCCAGCACCGCCGGCTCTGGAAACACCATATATTTT. Its translation is CASTAGSGNTIYF.

The CDR3 nucleotides read TGTGCCACCAGTGATTCGACAGGGTACGAGCAGTACTTC. It yields the protein CATSDSTGYEQYF. This sequence joins TRBV24-1 and TRBJ2-7; 7 bases fit TRBD1. CDR3 length: 13 residues. In germline, CDR1 is KGHDR, CDR2 SFDVKD. Losses at the gene ends were 2 bases for V and 4 bases for J; bases not matched to a gene: 1.

This clonotype was detected ten times or more. The rearrangement joins TRBV7-2 to TRBJ1-5; D perhaps matches TRBD1 (6 bases). Trimming took off 4 bases at V and 0 bases at J, with 7 bases between the two ends. This CDR3 region has 14 residues. Germline CDR1 is SGHTA and CDR2 is FQGNSA. CDR3 nucleotide sequence: TGTGCCAGCAGCTGGACAGCTAGCAATCAGCCCCAGCATTTT. It codes for CASSWTASNQPQHF.

The genes are TRBV15 and TRBJ1-1; a weak D match, TRBD1 (5 bases). This CDR3 has 12 residues. Germline V CDR1 and CDR2: LNHNV, YYDKDF (reference sequence). V lost 0 bases to trimming and J lost 11 bases, with 10 bases between them. This CDR3 is CATSRDGAQAFF. CDR3 nucleotide sequence: TGTGCCACCAGCAGAGATGGGGCACAGGCTTTCTTT.

The table lists this clonotype with a few counts. This rearrangement joins TRBV4-3 to TRBJ2-1; D unclear. Germline loops: CDR1 LGHNA, CDR2 YSLEER. The CDR3 sequence is 16 residues long. The ends were cut back, 1 base at V and 4 bases at J, with 14 bases in the middle. The CDR3 spells CASSQGLSGVYNEQFF. The CDR3 bases are TGCGCCAGCAGCCAAGGGCTTAGTGGCGTATACAATGAGCAGTTCTTC.

The rearrangement joins TRBV12-3 or TRBV12-4 to TRBJ1-5; D gene unclear. V lost 1 base, J lost 7 bases, and 8 bases lay in between. The CDR3 covers 13 residues. The chain's CDR3 is CASSLGSRQPQHF. CDR3 DNA sequence: TGTGCCAGCAGTTTAGGGTCAAGGCAGCCCCAGCATTTT.

The chain links TRBV6-5 to TRBJ1-2; D possibly corresponds to TRBD1 (6 bases). Trimming left V 6 bases short and J 4 bases short, with 12 bases between. The V gene's germline CDR1 is MNHEY and CDR2 SVGAGI. The CDR3 sequence is 13 residues long. CDR3 sequence reads: CASRRGGPYGYTF. CDR3 sequence (DNA): TGTGCCAGCAGGCGGGGGGGGCCCTATGGCTACACCTTC.

This clonotype has just a few counts. The chain carries TRBV6-1 and TRBJ1-5; 8 bases align to TRBD1. Germline loops: CDR1 MNHNS, CDR2 SASEGT. V shed 11 bases, J shed 3 bases, and the junction held 6 bases outside the gene matches. The CDR3 runs to 13 residues. The CDR3, as DNA: TGTGCCCACGGGGACAGGATCAATCAGCCCCAGCATTTT. Residues: CAHGDRINQPQHF.